The 20 T cell receptor beta chains listed next were all sequenced from one sample in a study of T-cell memory formation after mild COVID-19. TCRdb ran MiXCR on the 5' RACE reads and lists one entry per CDR3 protein. The sample has 500,000 to 600,000 distinct CDR3 sequences; roughly 18% are singletons. Source material: PBMCs or a T cell subset sorted from them (not recorded which). The receptors were sampled from an adult woman who had mild COVID-19 (a few samples of this study predate the infection). Cell type and time point are not known.

This sequence joins TRBV14 and TRBJ2-7; 10 nucleotides match TRBD2. The CDR3 runs 16 residues. Germline V gene sequence: CDR1 SGHDN, CDR2 FVKESK. The V gene end was trimmed by 0 bases and the J gene end by 0 bases; junction bases not matched to a gene: 2. In nucleotides, the CDR3 is TGTGCCAGCAGCCAAGATCTAGCGGGGGCCTCCTACGAGCAGTACTTC. It encodes CASSQDLAGASYEQYF.

The rearrangement links TRBV18 to TRBJ2-7, with D possibly being TRBD2 (7 bases). Germline loops: CDR1 KGHSH, CDR2 LQKENI. The V gene lost 0 bases and the J gene lost 0 bases, with 18 bases spanning the gap. This CDR3 is 18 amino acids long. This CDR3 is CASSPPGGAFLLSYEQYF. The CDR3 DNA is TGTGCCAGCTCACCACCGGGGGGGGCGTTCCTCCTCTCCTACGAGCAGTACTTC.

CDR3 in DNA: TGTGCCAGCAGGCTACAGTCGGGGGGCACTGAAGCTTTCTTT. Translated: CASRLQSGGTEAFF. The chain employs TRBV27 and TRBJ1-1; perhaps TRBD1 as D (5 bases). CDR3 length: 14 amino acids. Trimming stripped 6 bases from V and 4 bases from J, with 15 bases between. The germline CDR1 and CDR2 sequences are MNHEY and SMNVEV (reference sequence).

This clonotype was picked up a small number of times. This sequence joins TRBV19 and TRBJ1-1, with D perhaps TRBD1 (5 bases). The CDR3 runs 18 residues. The V end was cut by 4 bases, the J end by 0 bases, with 21 bases between. CDR1 is LNHDA, CDR2 SQIVND, per germline (reference sequence). This chain's CDR3 is CASSRWSGNLEVNTEAFF. DNA for the CDR3: TGTGCCAGTAGTAGATGGTCAGGGAATCTTGAGGTGAACACTGAAGCTTTCTTT.

Comment on this clonotype: The junction does not match germline at one end; this may be a read error. The V gene is TRBV7-7, the J gene TRBJ2-3, with D perhaps matching TRBD1 (6 bases). Germline V CDR1 and CDR2: SSHAT, FNYEAQ (reference sequence). The CDR3 runs 15 residues. CDR3 region: CASSLGAGAPYAQYF. The CDR3 nucleotides are TGTGCTAGCAGCTTAGGGGCAGGGGCCCCGTACGCGCAGTATTTT.

The chain is built from TRBV29-1 and TRBJ2-7, with no clear D. This CDR3 has 14 amino acids. The V gene lost 4 bases and the J gene lost 2 bases, with 15 bases spanning the gap. The V gene's germline CDR1 is SQVTM and CDR2 ANQGSEA. The CDR3 coding sequence is TGCAGCGTTGGGCCCCAGACCCTCCCCTACGAGCAGTACTTC. Its translation is CSVGPQTLPYEQYF.

This clonotype has just a few counts. CDR3 sequence (DNA): TGTGCCAGCAGCCGTCCTAGCAGGCACAATGAGCAGTTCTTC. This gives the protein CASSRPSRHNEQFF. The chain couples TRBV14 to TRBJ2-1, with a weak D call TRBD2 (5 bases). V lost 4 bases, J lost 5 bases, and 12 bases lay in between. This CDR3 has 14 amino acids. The germline gives CDR1 SGHDN, CDR2 FVKESK. The full variable domain, with the rest looked up from reference TRBV14 and TRBJ2-1, is EAGVTQFPSHSVIEKGQTVTLRCDPISGHDNLYWYRRVMGKEIKFLLHFVKESKQDESGMPNNRFLAERTGGTYSTLKVQPAELEDSGVYFCASSRPSRHNEQFFGPGTRLTVL.

This clonotype was found a few times. This CDR3 reads CASRARGNDSPLHF. The CDR3 bases are TGTGCCAGCAGAGCCAGGGGGAATGATTCACCCCTCCACTTT. The rearrangement joins TRBV5-4 to TRBJ1-6, with 7 bases matching TRBD1. Trimming cost V 5 bases and J 8 bases; bases outside gene matches: 7. Germline CDR1 SGHNT, CDR2 YYREEE (reference sequence). CDR3 size: 14 residues.

This clonotype was counted a few times. J is TRBJ2-3 and V is TRBV12-3 or TRBV12-4; 7 bases line up with TRBD1. This CDR3 region has 17 residues. V was pared by 1 base and J by 3 bases, with 10 bases of the junction left unmatched. The CDR3 region is CASSLGQGTDETDTQYF. The CDR3 nucleotides read TGTGCCAGCAGTTTAGGTCAGGGGACAGATGAAACAGATACGCAGTATTTT.

The chain uses TRBV7-9 and TRBJ2-1; weak D call: TRBD1 (5 bases). Germline assignment: CDR1 SEHNR and CDR2 FQNEAQ (reference sequence). V lost 3 bases to trimming and J lost 6 bases, with 15 bases between them. The CDR3 is 15 residues long. DNA of the CDR3: TGTGCCAGCAGCTTTGACAGCACCATCTTCAATGAGCAGTTCTTC. Amino acids: CASSFDSTIFNEQFF.

This clonotype appeared a few times. The rearrangement joins TRBV3-1 to TRBJ1-6, with a possible D match to TRBD1 (5 bases). There are 14 residues in the CDR3. Germline V lookup: CDR1 LGHDT, CDR2 YNNKEL (reference sequence). Deletions cut 1 base from V and 6 bases from J, with 7 bases between. In DNA, the CDR3 is TGTGCCAGCAGCCAAGTGGGGCTTAATTCACCCCTCCACTTT. Amino acids: CASSQVGLNSPLHF. Filled out from reference TRBV3-1 and TRBJ1-6, the complete variable domain reads DTAVSQTPKYLVTQMGNDKSIKCEQNLGHDTMYWYKQDSKKFLKIMFSYNNKELIINETVPNRFSPKSPDKAHLNLHINSLELGDSAVYFCASSQVGLNSPLHFGNGTRLTVT.

This chain links TRBV20-1 with TRBJ2-4, with D maybe TRBD1 (5 bases). Trimming removed 1 base at V and 6 bases at J, with 13 bases between. CDR1 and CDR2 from the germline V gene are DFQATT and SNEGSKA (reference sequence). This CDR3 region has 14 residues. The CDR3 nucleotides read TGCAGTGCTAGAGTCGGTAGGGGCGGAAACATTCAGTACTTC. Translating gives CSARVGRGGNIQYF.

This clonotype has only a few counts. The chain carries TRBV20-1 and TRBJ2-7; 7 nucleotides line up with TRBD1. The length of the CDR3 is 15 residues. V shed 6 bases, J shed 0 bases, and the junction held 11 bases outside the gene matches. CDR1 and CDR2 (germline): DFQATT, SNEGSKA (reference sequence). CDR3 DNA sequence: TGCAGTGCACTGACAGGGAAACACAGCTCCTACGAGCAGTACTTC. Protein product: CSALTGKHSSYEQYF.

The chain has TRBV14 and TRBJ2-3, with 12 bases identical to TRBD2. Looked up from germline, CDR1 is SGHDN and CDR2 is FVKESK. The ends lost 0 bases at V and 6 bases at J; junction bases unmatched: 10. The CDR3 runs 18 residues. Here the CDR3 reads CASSQEGRLAGVGDTQYF. The CDR3, as DNA: TGTGCCAGCAGCCAAGAAGGACGACTAGCGGGAGTGGGGGATACGCAGTATTTT.

The chain employs TRBV20-1 and TRBJ2-7; 10 bases are shared with TRBD2. The CDR3 loop spans 14 amino acids. Germline trimming cut 3 bases from V and 3 bases from J; bases unmatched to any gene: 5. The germline CDR1 and CDR2 sequences are DFQATT and SNEGSKA (reference sequence). CDR3 residues: CSARPPSGGYEQYF. Here the CDR3 DNA reads TGCAGTGCTAGGCCCCCTAGCGGGGGCTACGAGCAGTACTTC.

This clonotype showed up just a few times. The V gene is TRBV20-1, the J gene TRBJ2-7; the D call may be TRBD1 or TRBD2 (6 bases each). CDR1 is DFQATT and CDR2 is SNEGSKA in the germline V gene (reference sequence). Trimming stripped 0 bases from V and 3 bases from J, with 15 bases between. CDR3 length equals 15 residues. The CDR3 bases are TGCAGTGCTAGAGATCTTCGGGGGCTAGTCTACGAGCAGTACTTC. This encodes CSARDLRGLVYEQYF.

The rearrangement links TRBV20-1 to TRBJ1-2; no clear D. The CDR3 sequence is 13 residues long. In germline, CDR1 is DFQATT, CDR2 SNEGSKA (reference sequence). With 0 bases removed from V and 4 bases from J, the gap between germline ends came to 9 bases. The CDR3 DNA reads as TGCAGTGCTAGAGACGGACGGAGCTATGGCTACACCTTC. Its protein product is CSARDGRSYGYTF.

This chain connects TRBV16 to TRBJ1-1; TRBD1 matches at 12 bases. V was clipped by 3 bases and J by 3 bases; unmatched bases: 14. The CDR3 length is 19 residues. Germline CDR1 reads KGHSY; CDR2 reads FQNENV. CDR3 sequence (DNA): TGTGCCAGCAGCCAGATTCCTTGGGGGACAGGGGGCAGGGACACTGAAGCTTTCTTT. It codes for CASSQIPWGTGGRDTEAFF.

The V call is TRBV15, the J call TRBJ2-3; unclear D gene. CDR3 length: 13 amino acids. V lost 8 bases, J lost 2 bases, and 11 bases lay in between. The V gene's germline CDR1 is LNHNV and CDR2 YYDKDF (reference sequence). Here the CDR3 reads CATSRRITDTQYF. CDR3 DNA sequence: TGTGCCACCTCGAGGAGAATCACAGATACGCAGTATTTT.

The V gene is TRBV11-2, the J gene TRBJ2-1; the match to TRBD1 covers 7 bases. V shed 2 bases, J shed 6 bases, and the junction held 1 base outside the gene matches. Germline V gene lookup returns CDR1 SGHAT and CDR2 FQNNGV. The CDR3 covers 13 residues. The chain's CDR3 is CASSLRQGNEQFF. CDR3 coding DNA: TGTGCCAGCAGCTTACGACAGGGCAATGAGCAGTTCTTC.